The T cell receptor beta chain under discussion was sequenced for a study of regulatory and conventional T cells in RAG deficiency. Genomic DNA came from blood conventional CD4+ T cells gated CD25-low CD127-high. TCRdb's table, derived via immunoSEQ multiplex PCR, lists solely in-frame clones and lacks some. The table records 25,000 to 30,000 clones, about 95% of them present only once. CDR1 is MNHNS, CDR2 SASEGT, per germline. Trimming stripped 8 bases from V and 4 bases from J, with 12 bases between. The CDR3 sequence is 13 residues long. This sample was also put to use in a study of regulatory T cells. That source adds: The PCR used 52 TRBV and 13 TRBJ primers.

The sequenced material came from CD25- CD4+ T cells sorted from blood. This receptor was obtained from a human donor in good health. This chain uses TRBV6-1 with TRBJ1-3; possible D gene TRBD1, 5 bases. The CDR3 DNA follows: TGTGCCAGCTGGGTAGGGGTCGGAAACACCATATATTTT. The encoded protein is CASWVGVGNTIYF.